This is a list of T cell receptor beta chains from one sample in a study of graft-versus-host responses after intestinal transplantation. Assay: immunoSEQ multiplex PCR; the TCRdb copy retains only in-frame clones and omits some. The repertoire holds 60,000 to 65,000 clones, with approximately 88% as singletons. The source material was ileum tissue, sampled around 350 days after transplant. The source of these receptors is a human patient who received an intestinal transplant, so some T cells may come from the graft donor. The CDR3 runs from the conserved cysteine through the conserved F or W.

CDR3aa: CASSQVSGIPGELFF; j_gene: TRBJ2-2; v_gene: TRBV4-1; len: 15
CDR3aa: CASSYHEGNTEAFF; j_gene: TRBJ1-1; v_gene: TRBV6-5; len: 14
CDR3aa: CASSLTGSGANVLTF; j_gene: TRBJ2-6; v_gene: TRBV18; len: 15
CDR3aa: CASSISGSGNTIYF; j_gene: TRBJ1-3; v_gene: TRBV19; len: 14
CDR3aa: CASSQEVPDSRHQPQHF; j_gene: TRBJ1-5; v_gene: TRBV4-1; len: 17
CDR3aa: CASSTWYEQYF; j_gene: -; v_gene: TRBV28; len: 11
CDR3aa: CASSLRLAGAQETQYF; j_gene: TRBJ2-5; v_gene: TRBV27; len: 16
CDR3aa: CASSPRTVAGDTQYF; j_gene: TRBJ2-3; v_gene: TRBV2; len: 15
CDR3aa: CASSPGTDTQYF; j_gene: TRBJ2-3; v_gene: TRBV5-5; len: 12
CDR3aa: CASSPGLVQNEQFF; j_gene: TRBJ2-1; v_gene: TRBV13; len: 14
CDR3aa: CASSYSSLAGDEQYF; j_gene: TRBJ2-7; v_gene: TRBV6-5; len: 15
CDR3aa: CASSQAWTADFNEQFF; j_gene: TRBJ2-1; v_gene: TRBV4-1; len: 16
CDR3aa: CASSGRASGVGEQYF; j_gene: TRBJ2-7; v_gene: TRBV6-1; len: 15
CDR3aa: CASSVMRQGPETQYF; j_gene: TRBJ2-5; v_gene: TRBV2; len: 15
CDR3aa: CASSRWRETNTEAFF; j_gene: TRBJ1-1; v_gene: TRBV11-2; len: 15
CDR3aa: CASSKAGVRGSPLHF; j_gene: TRBJ1-6; v_gene: TRBV21-1; len: 15
CDR3aa: CASSPQGATNEKLFF; j_gene: TRBJ1-4; v_gene: TRBV13; len: 15
CDR3aa: CASSLGLAGPSSYNEQFF; j_gene: TRBJ2-1; v_gene: TRBV11-2; len: 18
CDR3aa: CASSGGDTGELFF; j_gene: TRBJ2-2; v_gene: TRBV6-4; len: 13
CDR3aa: CASTLGTQYF; j_gene: TRBJ2-5; v_gene: TRBV19; len: 10
CDR3aa: CASSATGSSNEKLFF; j_gene: TRBJ1-4; v_gene: TRBV2; len: 15
CDR3aa: CASSGLGTGGDPNYGYTF; j_gene: TRBJ1-2; v_gene: TRBV9; len: 18
CDR3aa: CATSPRRGTGELFF; j_gene: TRBJ2-2; v_gene: TRBV15; len: 14
CDR3aa: CASSATGHLYNEQFF; j_gene: TRBJ2-1; v_gene: TRBV10-1; len: 15